A single sample gave rise to the 23 T cell receptor beta chains below, sequenced in a study of T cell responses to AZD1222 COVID-19 vaccine. The protocol was immunoSEQ multiplex PCR, while the TCRdb copy is restricted to in-frame clones and leaves out a portion. Of roughly 120,000 clones listed, roughly 90% are singletons. The sample in question was peripheral blood, obtained on day 0 of AZD1222 vaccination. These receptors all come from an adult in good health.

The chain combines TRBV30 with TRBJ1-2, with D possibly being TRBD1 (6 bases). Germline CDR1 GTSNPN, CDR2 SVGIG (reference sequence). The CDR3 has 14 amino acids. V lost 3 bases to trimming and J lost 0 bases, with 11 bases between them. The CDR3 DNA reads TGTGCCTGGAGCCCACAGGGAACTAACTATGGCTACACCTTC. This translates into CAWSPQGTNYGYTF.

V is TRBV2 and J is TRBJ2-1; 9 nucleotides line up with TRBD2. The CDR3 is 14 amino acids. The V gene's germline CDR1 is SNHLY and CDR2 FYNNEI. Trimming at V came to 7 bases and at J to 4 bases, leaving 5 bases not matched to a gene. CDR3 nucleotides: TGTGCCAGCAAGGCGGGAGGGCGATACAATGAGCAGTTCTTC. Amino acid sequence: CASKAGGRYNEQFF.

The chain is built from TRBV5-1 and TRBJ2-3, with D perhaps TRBD1 (5 bases). This CDR3 contains 14 residues. Trimming shortened V by 5 bases and J by 6 bases, and 16 bases separated the two germline ends. Germline CDR1 SGHRS, CDR2 YFSETQ. CDR3 in DNA: TGCGCCAGCAGTAGGGGTGGCAGTTTGGATACGCAGTATTTT. Residues: CASSRGGSLDTQYF.

This sequence joins TRBV4-2 and TRBJ2-1, with 11 nucleotides matching TRBD2. From germline, CDR1 is LGHNA and CDR2 YNFKEQ. V dropped 4 bases and J dropped 2; count of bases not matched to a gene: 4. The CDR3 extends over 16 amino acids. The CDR3 bases are TGTGCCAGCAGCCGATCGACTAGCGGGGCCTACAATGAGCAGTTCTTC. It encodes CASSRSTSGAYNEQFF.

This clone was detected once. The chain recombines TRBV27 with TRBJ1-5; TRBD1 matches at 9 bases. The CDR3 runs 14 residues. CDR1 is MNHEY and CDR2 is SMNVEV in the germline V gene (reference sequence). J gave up 6 bases and V 0 bases, and 0 bases lay outside the gene matches. The CDR3 region is CASSLSQGAQPQHF. The CDR3 coding sequence is TGTGCCAGCAGTTTATCACAGGGGGCTCAGCCCCAGCATTTT.

The CDR3 DNA reads as TGTGCCAGCACACCGAGCATGGTCCGGGGTACCGGGGAGCTGTTTTTT. Translation gives CASTPSMVRGTGELFF. The gene calls are TRBV28 and TRBJ2-2; a weak D match, TRBD2 (5 bases). The CDR3 spans 16 residues. The V end was cut by 7 bases, the J end by 5 bases, with 20 bases between. The germline gives CDR1 MDHEN, CDR2 SYDVKM.

With respect to this clone: The same CDR3 is also encoded by other DNA sequences in this sample. J is TRBJ1-1 and V is TRBV7-2; 8 bases agree with TRBD1. Germline trimming cut 4 bases from V and 3 bases from J; bases unmatched to any gene: 1. Germline lookup yields CDR1 SGHTA and CDR2 FQGNSA. The CDR3 totals 13 residues. The CDR3 here is CASSSQGDTEAFF. The CDR3 DNA follows: TGTGCCAGCAGCTCACAGGGGGACACTGAAGCTTTCTTT.

This clone was seen a handful of times. V gene TRBV28 combines with J gene TRBJ1-4; possibly TRBD1 for D (5 bases). This CDR3 region has 13 residues. Looked up from germline, CDR1 is MDHEN and CDR2 is SYDVKM. V dropped 8 bases and J dropped 8 bases, with 15 bases sitting between them. CDR3: CASLQGVGEKLFF. In DNA, the CDR3 is TGTGCCAGCCTACAAGGGGTCGGGGAAAAACTGTTTTTT.

The chain is built from TRBV4-2 and TRBJ2-1, with 15 bases lining up with TRBD2. The germline V gene encodes CDR1 LGHNA and CDR2 YNFKEQ. Germline trimming cut 4 bases from V and 8 bases from J; bases unmatched to any gene: 6. This CDR3 comprises 16 residues. Here the CDR3 DNA reads TGTGCCAGCAGCCGCCCGGGACTAGCGGGAGGCTATGAGCAGTTCTTC. It encodes CASSRPGLAGGYEQFF.

This chain connects TRBV2 to TRBJ2-1; 8 nucleotides match TRBD1. This CDR3 has 15 residues. CDR1 is SNHLY, CDR2 FYNNEI, per germline. The junction had 6 bases not matched to a gene; V was cut back by 4 bases and J by 4 bases. The DNA for the CDR3 is TGTGCCAGCAGTGCGGGGACAGGACGGTACAATGAGCAGTTCTTC. Translated, it gives CASSAGTGRYNEQFF.

The V gene is TRBV7-2, the J gene TRBJ2-7; 7 nucleotides match TRBD2. The germline gives CDR1 SGHTA, CDR2 FQGNSA. J gave up 0 bases and V 2 bases, and 4 bases lay outside the gene matches. This CDR3 comprises 15 residues. The DNA of the CDR3 is TGTGCCAGCAGCTTAACGGCTAGCGGCTCCTACGAGCAGTACTTC. Residues: CASSLTASGSYEQYF.

The chain recombines TRBV28 with TRBJ2-1, with TRBD1 matching over 9 bases. Trimming took 6 bases from V and 2 from J; bases not matched to a gene: 5. This CDR3 spans 15 amino acids. CDR1 is MDHEN and CDR2 is SYDVKM in the germline V gene. CDR3 in amino acids: CASRSGTGPYNEQFF. The DNA of the CDR3 is TGTGCCAGCAGATCCGGGACAGGGCCCTACAATGAGCAGTTCTTC.

CDR3 sequence (DNA): TGTGCCAGCTCACCACCCCGAGGTGTCTGGGGTGGGGCCAACGTCCTGACTTTC. It translates to CASSPPRGVWGGANVLTF. The gene calls are TRBV18 and TRBJ2-6, with D unclear. The CDR3 is made up of 18 amino acids. Trimming took 0 bases from V and 3 from J, leaving 15 bases between them. Germline loops: CDR1 KGHSH, CDR2 LQKENI. The full variable domain, rest sourced from reference TRBV18 and TRBJ2-6, is NAGVMQNPRHLVRRRGQEARLRCSPMKGHSHVYWYRQLPEEGLKFMVYLQKENIIDESGMPKERFSAEFPKEGPSILRIQQVVRGDSAAYFCASSPPRGVWGGANVLTFGAGSRLTVL.

CDR3 bases: TGTGCCAGCAGCCAAGGGTGGCCATACGAGCAGTACTTC. Encoded protein: CASSQGWPYEQYF. The genes are TRBV14 and TRBJ2-7; D call uncertain. CDR1 is SGHDN, CDR2 FVKESK, per germline. V lost 1 base and J 4 bases, leaving 8 bases between the germline ends. CDR3 length: 13 amino acids.

The V gene is TRBV20-1, the J gene TRBJ2-5, with 11 bases identical to TRBD2. The length of the CDR3 is 15 residues. The V and J ends lost 3 bases and 4 bases, in that order; junction bases with no gene match: 7. From germline, CDR1 is DFQATT and CDR2 SNEGSKA (reference sequence). The CDR3 DNA sequence: TGCAGTGCTAGTTTCCCTAGCGGGGGGAGAGAGACCCAGTACTTC. Protein sequence: CSASFPSGGRETQYF.

V usage is TRBV4-2 and J usage is TRBJ2-1; 13 nucleotides align to TRBD2. The CDR3 is 16 residues long. Trimming cost V 3 bases and J 6 bases; bases outside gene matches: 5. The germline V gene has CDR1 LGHNA and CDR2 YNFKEQ. CDR3 in amino acids: CASSQITSGRGNEQFF. The CDR3 nucleotides read TGTGCCAGCAGCCAGATTACTAGCGGGAGGGGCAATGAGCAGTTCTTC.

The CDR3 sequence: CASSHPLTGDGYTF. CDR3 DNA: TGTGCCAGCAGCCACCCCTTGACAGGGGATGGCTACACCTTC. V is TRBV3-1 (or the pseudogene TRBV3-2) and J is TRBJ1-2; 8 bases fit TRBD1. Germline V gives CDR1 LGHDT, CDR2 YNNKEL (reference sequence). The CDR3 sequence is 14 residues long. V shed 3 bases and J 6 bases; nucleotides not matched to a gene: 6.

The rearrangement links TRBV15 to TRBJ1-1, with unresolved D. The V end lost 1 base, the J end lost 8 bases, and 14 bases lay between the germline ends. The CDR3 totals 14 residues. Germline V gene lookup returns CDR1 LNHNV and CDR2 YYDKDF (reference sequence). The CDR3 loop reads CATSRGALVVEAFF. The CDR3 bases are TGTGCCACCAGCAGAGGGGCCCTAGTTGTAGAAGCTTTCTTT.

V and J are TRBV7-9 and TRBJ1-4; D gene ambiguous. The CDR3 totals 14 residues. Germline CDR1 and CDR2: SEHNR and FQNEAQ (reference sequence). V lost 5 bases, J lost 0 bases, and 7 bases lay in between. CDR3 region: CASSRTSTNEKLFF. The DNA of the CDR3 is TGTGCCAGCAGCCGCACATCAACTAATGAAAAACTGTTTTTT.

In the case of this clone: This CDR3 is also generated by other DNA sequences in the sample. V gene TRBV28 combines with J gene TRBJ1-2, with no clear D. Germline-derived CDR1 and CDR2 are MDHEN and SYDVKM. The CDR3 sequence is 12 residues long. Trimming left V 2 bases short and J 3 bases short, with 4 bases between. The chain's CDR3 is CASSLGHYGYTF. DNA for the CDR3: TGTGCCAGCAGTTTAGGGCACTATGGCTACACCTTC.

V gene TRBV29-1 combines with J gene TRBJ2-1; D is ambiguous. Germline CDR1 SQVTM, CDR2 ANQGSEA. This CDR3 is built from 12 residues. The ends were cut back, 0 bases at V and 8 bases at J, with 8 bases in the middle. CDR3 DNA sequence: TGCAGCGTTGAAGATCACAGTGATGAGCAGTTCTTC. Its translation is CSVEDHSDEQFF.

This clone was observed a few times. This chain connects TRBV11-2 to TRBJ2-3; D is tentatively TRBD1 or TRBD2 (5 bases each). V dropped 4 bases and J dropped 8 bases, with 13 bases sitting between them. This CDR3 has 13 amino acids. Germline assignment: CDR1 SGHAT and CDR2 FQNNGV. The CDR3 DNA is TGTGCCAGCAGCTGGGGGATTGTAGTTACGCAGTATTTT. This encodes CASSWGIVVTQYF.

The V gene is TRBV18, the J gene TRBJ1-5; D unresolved. V was pared by 4 bases and J by 4 bases, with 14 bases between. The CDR3 is 15 amino acids. CDR1 is KGHSH, CDR2 LQKENI, per germline. The CDR3 loop is CASSLDGRKNQPQHF. In DNA form, the CDR3 reads TGTGCCAGCTCACTCGATGGACGGAAAAATCAGCCCCAGCATTTT.